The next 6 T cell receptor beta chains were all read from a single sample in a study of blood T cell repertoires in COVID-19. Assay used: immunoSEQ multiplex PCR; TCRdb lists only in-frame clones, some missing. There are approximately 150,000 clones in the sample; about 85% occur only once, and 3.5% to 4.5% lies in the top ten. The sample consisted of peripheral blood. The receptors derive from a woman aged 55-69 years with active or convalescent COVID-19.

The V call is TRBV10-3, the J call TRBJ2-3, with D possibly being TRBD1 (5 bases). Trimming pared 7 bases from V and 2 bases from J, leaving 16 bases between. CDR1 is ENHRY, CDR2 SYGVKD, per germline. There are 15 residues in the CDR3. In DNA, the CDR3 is TGTGCCATCAATAACCAGGACAAGACCACAGATACGCAGTATTTT. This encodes CAINNQDKTTDTQYF.

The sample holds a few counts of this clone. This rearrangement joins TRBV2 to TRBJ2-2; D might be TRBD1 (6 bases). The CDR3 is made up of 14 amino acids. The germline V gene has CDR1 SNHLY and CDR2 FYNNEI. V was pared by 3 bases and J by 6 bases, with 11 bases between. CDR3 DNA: TGTGCCAGCAGTGAGGGACACCTCCCCGGGGAGCTGTTTTTT. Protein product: CASSEGHLPGELFF.

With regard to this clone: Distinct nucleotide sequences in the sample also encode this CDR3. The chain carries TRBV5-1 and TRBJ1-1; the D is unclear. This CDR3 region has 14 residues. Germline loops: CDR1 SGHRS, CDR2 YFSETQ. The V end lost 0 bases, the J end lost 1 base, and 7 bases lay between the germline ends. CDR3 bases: TGCGCCAGCAGCTTGGGGGCCACGAACACTGAAGCTTTCTTT. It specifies CASSLGATNTEAFF.

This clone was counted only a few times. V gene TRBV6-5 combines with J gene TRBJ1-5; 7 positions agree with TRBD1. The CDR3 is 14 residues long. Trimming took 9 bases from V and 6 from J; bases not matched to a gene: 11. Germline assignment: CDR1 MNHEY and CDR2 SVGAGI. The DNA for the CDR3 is TGTGCCAGTGATACAGGGGTTGTTGGTCAGCCCCAGCATTTT. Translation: CASDTGVVGQPQHF.

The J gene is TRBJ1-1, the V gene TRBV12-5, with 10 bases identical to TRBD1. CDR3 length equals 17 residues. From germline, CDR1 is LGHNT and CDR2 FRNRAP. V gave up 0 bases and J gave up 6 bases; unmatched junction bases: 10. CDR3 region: CASGLVLSGQGTSEAFF. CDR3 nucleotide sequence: TGTGCTAGTGGTTTGGTACTCTCGGGACAGGGGACGTCTGAAGCTTTCTTT.

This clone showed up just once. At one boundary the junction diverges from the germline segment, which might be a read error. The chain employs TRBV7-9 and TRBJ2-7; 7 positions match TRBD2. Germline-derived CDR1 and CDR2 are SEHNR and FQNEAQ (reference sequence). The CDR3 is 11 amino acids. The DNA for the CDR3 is TGTGCCAGCAGCTTAGGGGAGGGCCTTGCTTTC. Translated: CASSLGEGLAF.